This T cell receptor (beta chain) was identified during a study of blood T cells in healthy people across ages. Combining a sample-barcoded 5' primer with a J-beta primer mix, a second PCR ran for 7 to 11 cycles. Via MiXCR, TCRdb re-called the 5' RACE reads, giving one row per CDR3 protein. The sample consists of 600,000 to 900,000 distinct CDR3 sequences, roughly 25% of them appearing once. This clonotype was counted a few times. The CDR3 runs to 14 residues. Germline V lookup: CDR1 MNHEY, CDR2 SMNVEV (reference sequence). The same specimen was also included in a second study, on T cells of mothers and their children.

Sequenced sample: blood. The chain couples TRBV27 to TRBJ2-5; D is undetermined. The DNA end lines up better with TRBJ2-7; the J call may be wrong. The TCR was taken from a boy aged 5 to 17 in good health. This chain's CDR3 is CASSPLKASYEQYF. The CDR3 DNA is TGTGCCAGCAGTCCACTCAAGGCTTCCTACGAGCAGTACTTC.